Listed below are T cell receptor beta chains from one sample, sequenced in a study of identical twins. TCRdb itself ran the 5' RACE reads through MiXCR, one entry per CDR3 protein. The sample includes roughly 690,000 distinct CDR3 sequences, 21% of them seen just once. These same records also appear under a second study, on T cells expressing NK-cell markers.

The sample was PBMCs. Receptors originate from a woman aged 18-30 years in good health. Each CDR3 is given with its conserved first and last residue. Each record gives: J gene, V gene, clone size, D gene, CDR3 protein, CDR3 DNA. D genes are given only for firm matches. Size is stated for part of the rows, as once, few or many counts, or as a class when the clone is expanded.

J gene: TRBJ1-1; V gene: TRBV5-1; clone size: -; D gene: TRBD1; CDR3 protein: CASSSSLQGLNTEAFF; CDR3 DNA: TGCGCCAGCAGCTCAAGCCTACAGGGGCTGAACACTGAAGCTTTCTTT
J gene: TRBJ2-5; V gene: TRBV7-2; clone size: few; D gene: -; CDR3 protein: CASSLRLGSQETQYF; CDR3 DNA: TGTGCCAGCAGCCTGAGACTGGGATCACAAGAGACCCAGTACTTC
J gene: TRBJ2-5; V gene: TRBV3-1; clone size: few; D gene: TRBD1; CDR3 protein: CASSQLDRHQETQYF; CDR3 DNA: TGTGCCAGCAGCCAATTGGACAGGCACCAAGAGACCCAGTACTTC
J gene: TRBJ2-3; V gene: TRBV29-1; clone size: many; D gene: -; CDR3 protein: CSAATFGNTQYF; CDR3 DNA: TGCAGCGCCGCCACATTCGGGAATACGCAGTATTTT
J gene: TRBJ2-7; V gene: TRBV6-5; clone size: -; D gene: TRBD1; CDR3 protein: CASSYSGQGVGEQYF; CDR3 DNA: TGTGCCAGCAGTTACTCCGGACAGGGGGTAGGTGAGCAGTACTTC
J gene: TRBJ2-1; V gene: TRBV20-1; clone size: -; D gene: TRBD1; CDR3 protein: CSGGTGSNEQFF; CDR3 DNA: TGCAGTGGGGGGACAGGGAGCAATGAGCAGTTCTTC
J gene: TRBJ2-5; V gene: TRBV29-1; clone size: once; D gene: -; CDR3 protein: CSAYYTQETQYF; CDR3 DNA: TGCAGCGCTTACTACACTCAAGAGACCCAGTACTTC
J gene: TRBJ2-5; V gene: TRBV29-1; clone size: -; D gene: TRBD1; CDR3 protein: CSVNGQGARETQYF; CDR3 DNA: TGCAGCGTGAATGGACAGGGGGCTCGAGAGACCCAGTACTTC
J gene: TRBJ2-7; V gene: TRBV20-1; clone size: -; D gene: -; CDR3 protein: CSARGPLGTYEQYF; CDR3 DNA: TGCAGTGCTAGAGGCCCACTCGGCACCTACGAGCAGTACTTC
J gene: TRBJ2-7; V gene: TRBV6-5; clone size: few; D gene: TRBD1; CDR3 protein: CASSLSTGAYEQYF; CDR3 DNA: TGTGCCAGCAGTTTATCGACAGGGGCCTACGAGCAGTACTTC
J gene: TRBJ2-7; V gene: TRBV20-1; clone size: -; D gene: -; CDR3 protein: CSARDKADYEQYF; CDR3 DNA: TGCAGTGCTAGAGACAAAGCAGACTACGAGCAGTACTTC
J gene: TRBJ2-3; V gene: TRBV6-4; clone size: few; D gene: -; CDR3 protein: CASSQEGPDTQYF; CDR3 DNA: TGTGCCAGCAGTCAGGAGGGTCCTGATACGCAGTATTTT
J gene: TRBJ1-1; V gene: TRBV29-1; clone size: few; D gene: -; CDR3 protein: CSAEEGPEAFF; CDR3 DNA: TGCAGCGCAGAGGAGGGCCCTGAAGCTTTCTTT
J gene: TRBJ2-7; V gene: TRBV10-3; clone size: -; D gene: -; CDR3 protein: CAISDSQGEQYF; CDR3 DNA: TGTGCCATCAGTGACTCGCAGGGTGAGCAGTACTTC
J gene: TRBJ2-4; V gene: TRBV12-3/TRBV12-4; clone size: few; D gene: -; CDR3 protein: CASSWVPYPAKNIQYF; CDR3 DNA: TGTGCCAGCAGTTGGGTCCCCTACCCAGCCAAAAACATTCAGTACTTC
J gene: TRBJ2-7; V gene: TRBV25-1; clone size: -; D gene: -; CDR3 protein: CASSEGVGYEQYF; CDR3 DNA: TGTGCCAGCAGTGAGGGGGTCGGCTACGAGCAGTACTTC
J gene: TRBJ2-1; V gene: TRBV5-1; clone size: few; D gene: -; CDR3 protein: CASRLQGAYNEQFF; CDR3 DNA: TGCGCCAGCAGGCTCCAGGGCGCCTACAATGAGCAGTTCTTC
J gene: TRBJ1-1; V gene: TRBV20-1; clone size: -; D gene: -; CDR3 protein: CSAGPNTEAFF; CDR3 DNA: TGCAGTGCTGGGCCGAACACTGAAGCTTTCTTT
J gene: TRBJ2-3; V gene: TRBV20-1; clone size: few; D gene: -; CDR3 protein: CSARFSSSDTQYF; CDR3 DNA: TGCAGTGCTAGATTTAGTAGTTCAGATACGCAGTATTTT
J gene: TRBJ2-2; V gene: TRBV11-2; clone size: few; D gene: TRBD1; CDR3 protein: CASSLTGFHTGELFF; CDR3 DNA: TGTGCCAGCAGCTTGACAGGGTTCCACACCGGGGAGCTGTTTTTT
J gene: TRBJ2-7; V gene: TRBV9; clone size: few; D gene: -; CDR3 protein: CASSLERSDEQYF; CDR3 DNA: TGTGCCAGCAGTCTAGAACGCTCTGACGAGCAGTACTTC
J gene: TRBJ2-7; V gene: TRBV20-1; clone size: -; D gene: TRBD2; CDR3 protein: CSAVGGRRFYEQYF; CDR3 DNA: TGCAGTGCTGTCGGGGGGAGGAGATTCTACGAGCAGTACTTC
J gene: TRBJ2-3; V gene: TRBV29-1; clone size: few; D gene: -; CDR3 protein: CSVAGKYF; CDR3 DNA: TGCAGCGTTGCGGGGAAGTATTTT
J gene: TRBJ2-1; V gene: TRBV4-3; clone size: -; D gene: -; CDR3 protein: CASSQEFHNEQFF; CDR3 DNA: TGCGCCAGCAGCCAAGAATTCCACAATGAGCAGTTCTTC
J gene: TRBJ2-7; V gene: TRBV11-2; clone size: -; D gene: -; CDR3 protein: CASSTGTGVSYEQYF; CDR3 DNA: TGTGCCAGCAGCACAGGGACGGGGGTCTCCTACGAGCAGTACTTC
J gene: TRBJ2-7; V gene: TRBV6-1; clone size: -; D gene: -; CDR3 protein: CASRNPRDEAMKAVYEQYF; CDR3 DNA: TGTGCCAGCAGAAACCCCCGGGACGAGGCGATGAAGGCCGTCTACGAGCAGTACTTC
J gene: TRBJ2-7; V gene: TRBV5-1; clone size: many; D gene: -; CDR3 protein: CASSLVGGSYEQYF; CDR3 DNA: TGTGCCAGCAGCTTAGTTGGTGGGTCCTACGAGCAGTACTTC
J gene: TRBJ1-5; V gene: TRBV20-1; clone size: many; D gene: -; CDR3 protein: CSARDGSNQPQHF; CDR3 DNA: TGCAGTGCTAGGGACGGTAGCAATCAGCCCCAGCATTTT
J gene: TRBJ2-1; V gene: TRBV20-1; clone size: -; D gene: TRBD2; CDR3 protein: CSSLAGVYNEQFF; CDR3 DNA: TGCAGTTCACTAGCGGGGGTTTACAATGAGCAGTTCTTC
J gene: TRBJ1-1; V gene: TRBV20-1; clone size: -; D gene: -; CDR3 protein: CSASGDGGRMGKAFF; CDR3 DNA: TGCAGTGCTAGTGGGGACGGGGGACGAATGGGCAAAGCTTTCTTT
J gene: TRBJ2-7; V gene: TRBV21-1; clone size: -; D gene: -; CDR3 protein: CASGTFGGPYEQYF; CDR3 DNA: TGTGCCAGCGGTACCTTTGGAGGGCCCTACGAGCAGTACTTC
J gene: TRBJ2-3; V gene: TRBV7-2; clone size: -; D gene: TRBD2; CDR3 protein: CASSLRAGRSADTQYF; CDR3 DNA: TGTGCCAGCAGCTTACGTGCCGGGAGGTCGGCAGATACGCAGTATTTT
J gene: TRBJ2-7; V gene: TRBV6-1; clone size: -; D gene: -; CDR3 protein: CASNPGARYYEQYF; CDR3 DNA: TGTGCCAGCAATCCGGGAGCGCGTTACTACGAGCAGTACTTC
J gene: TRBJ2-1; V gene: TRBV5-1; clone size: many; D gene: -; CDR3 protein: CASSLIDEQFF; CDR3 DNA: TGTGCCAGCAGCTTAATCGATGAGCAGTTCTTC
J gene: TRBJ2-3; V gene: TRBV12-3/TRBV12-4; clone size: -; D gene: -; CDR3 protein: CASSLHLTGAADTQYF; CDR3 DNA: TGTGCCAGCAGTTTGCATTTGACAGGTGCGGCAGATACGCAGTATTTT